The clone carrying this T cell receptor beta chain was counted at least ten times. Its antigen is unidentified. The input was 450 to 550 ng total RNA; TCR beta cDNA was made from it with a constant-region primer. Modified slightly, ARM-PCR produced TCR beta libraries over three nested multiplex PCR rounds. TCRdb fed the multiplex PCR reads into MiXCR, producing one record per CDR3 protein. The sample lists about 120,000 distinct CDR3 sequences; under 70% were seen once. The data are from a study of tumor-infiltrating lymphocytes in primary liver carcinoma. Study-level information: Tumors were stage T1-T3 N0M0, roughly 4.2 to 11 cm across. Study outcomes and limitations: Whereas tumor region pairs overlapped more, tumor-adjacent and tumor-blood pairs overlapped less. Significantly larger top-250-clone fractions were found in tumors than in blood (p = 0.039).

The study co-extracted DNA and RNA from around 20-30 mg of unsorted bulk tissue. Resection treated the patients' primary liver carcinoma. The sequence was obtained from a woman aged 55-75 years with primary liver carcinoma and hepatitis B virus infection. Sequences were obtained from tumor-adjacent normal liver tissue.

CDR3 protein: CASSLRKTQYF. The CDR3 DNA sequence: TGTGCCAGCAGTTTGCGAAAGACCCAGTACTTC. The chain uses TRBV12-3 or TRBV12-4 and TRBJ2-5, with no clear D. There are 11 residues in the CDR3. V was cut by 3 bases and J by 6 bases, with 5 bases left in between.